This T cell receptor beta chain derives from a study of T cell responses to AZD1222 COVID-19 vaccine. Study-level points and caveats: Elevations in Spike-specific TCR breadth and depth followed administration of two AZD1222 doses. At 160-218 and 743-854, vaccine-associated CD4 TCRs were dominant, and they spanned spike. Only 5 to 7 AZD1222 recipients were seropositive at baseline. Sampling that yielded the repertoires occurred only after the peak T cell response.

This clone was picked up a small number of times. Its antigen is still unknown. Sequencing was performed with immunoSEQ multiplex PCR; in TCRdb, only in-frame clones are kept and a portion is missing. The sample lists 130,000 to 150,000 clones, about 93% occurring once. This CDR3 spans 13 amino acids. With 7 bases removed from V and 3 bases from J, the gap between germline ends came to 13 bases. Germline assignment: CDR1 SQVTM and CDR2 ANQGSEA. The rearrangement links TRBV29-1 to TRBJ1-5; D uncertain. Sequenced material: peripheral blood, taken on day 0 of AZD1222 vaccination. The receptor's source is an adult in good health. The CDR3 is CSAVEGNNQPQHF. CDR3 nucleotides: TGCAGCGCCGTTGAGGGTAACAATCAGCCCCAGCATTTT.